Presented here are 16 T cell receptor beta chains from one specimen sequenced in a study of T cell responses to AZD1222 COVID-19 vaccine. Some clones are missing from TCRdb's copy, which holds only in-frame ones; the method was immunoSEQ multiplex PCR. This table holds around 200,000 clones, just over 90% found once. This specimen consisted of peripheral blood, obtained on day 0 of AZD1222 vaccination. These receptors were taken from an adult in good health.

The CDR3 DNA reads TGCAGCGTTGAAAAAGGGACAGGGGATTCCTACAATGAGCAGTTCTTC. It is translated as CSVEKGTGDSYNEQFF. The chain links TRBV29-1 to TRBJ2-1; 10 positions match TRBD1. Unmatched junction bases numbered 5, after V lost 2 bases and J lost 1 base. The germline CDR1 and CDR2 sequences are SQVTM and ANQGSEA. The CDR3 has 16 residues.

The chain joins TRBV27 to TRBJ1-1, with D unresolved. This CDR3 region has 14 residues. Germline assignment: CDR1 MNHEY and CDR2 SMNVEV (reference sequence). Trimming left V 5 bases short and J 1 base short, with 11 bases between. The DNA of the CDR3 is TGTGCCAGCAGTCCCCGAACGCCGAACACTGAAGCTTTCTTT. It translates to CASSPRTPNTEAFF.

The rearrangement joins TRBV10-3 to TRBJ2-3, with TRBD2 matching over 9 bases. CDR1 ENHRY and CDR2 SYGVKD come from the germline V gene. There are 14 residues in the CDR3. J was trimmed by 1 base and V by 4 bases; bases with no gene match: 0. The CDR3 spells CAISASGGTDTQYF. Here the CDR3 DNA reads TGTGCCATCAGTGCTAGCGGGGGCACAGATACGCAGTATTTT.

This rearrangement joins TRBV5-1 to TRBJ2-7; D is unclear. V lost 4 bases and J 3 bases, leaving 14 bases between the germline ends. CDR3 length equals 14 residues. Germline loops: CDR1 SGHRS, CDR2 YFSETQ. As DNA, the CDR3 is TGCGCCAGCAGCCCCGATGCAGCCAGCTACGAGCAGTACTTC. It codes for CASSPDAASYEQYF. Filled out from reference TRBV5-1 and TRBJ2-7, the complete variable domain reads KAGVTQTPRYLIKTRGQQVTLSCSPISGHRSVSWYQQTPGQGLQFLFEYFSETQRNKGNFPGRFSGRQFSNSRSEMNVSTLELGDSALYLCASSPDAASYEQYFGPGTRLTVT.

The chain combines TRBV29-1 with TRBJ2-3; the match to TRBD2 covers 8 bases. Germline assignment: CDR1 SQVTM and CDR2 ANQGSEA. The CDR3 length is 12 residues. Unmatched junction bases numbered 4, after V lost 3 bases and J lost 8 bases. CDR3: CSVDRGGLTQYF. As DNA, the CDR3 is TGCAGCGTTGACCGGGGGGGCCTTACGCAGTATTTT.

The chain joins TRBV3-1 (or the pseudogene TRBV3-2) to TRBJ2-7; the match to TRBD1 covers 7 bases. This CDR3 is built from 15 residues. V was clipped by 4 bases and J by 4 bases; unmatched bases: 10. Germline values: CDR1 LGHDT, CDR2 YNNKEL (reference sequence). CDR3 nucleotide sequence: TGTGCCAGCAGCCCAACCCGGGACAGAGCTTACGAGCAGTACTTC. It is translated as CASSPTRDRAYEQYF.

The CDR3 loop is CASSFGRKSNYGYTF. The CDR3 region has the DNA TGTGCCAGCAGCTTTGGTAGGAAATCTAACTATGGCTACACCTTC. The chain employs TRBV12-1 and TRBJ1-2. TRBV12-1 is a pseudogene. The CDR3 loop spans 15 amino acids.

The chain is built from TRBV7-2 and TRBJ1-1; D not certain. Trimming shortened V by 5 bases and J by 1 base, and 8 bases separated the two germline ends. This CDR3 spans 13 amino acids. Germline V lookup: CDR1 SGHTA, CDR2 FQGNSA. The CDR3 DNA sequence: TGTGCCAGCAGCGCATCGGGGAACACTGAAGCTTTCTTT. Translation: CASSASGNTEAFF.

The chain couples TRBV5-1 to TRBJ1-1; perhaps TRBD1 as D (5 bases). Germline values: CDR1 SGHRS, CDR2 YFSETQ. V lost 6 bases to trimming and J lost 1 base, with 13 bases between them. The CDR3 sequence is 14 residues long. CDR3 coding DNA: TGCGCCAGCATGAGCACAGGAAAGAACACTGAAGCTTTCTTT. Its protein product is CASMSTGKNTEAFF.

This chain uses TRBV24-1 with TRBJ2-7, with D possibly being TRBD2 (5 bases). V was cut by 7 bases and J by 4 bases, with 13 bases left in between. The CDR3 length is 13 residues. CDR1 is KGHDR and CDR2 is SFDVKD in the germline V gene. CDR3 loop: CATSHPTIYEQYF. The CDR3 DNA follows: TGTGCCACCAGCCACCCGACTATTTACGAGCAGTACTTC.

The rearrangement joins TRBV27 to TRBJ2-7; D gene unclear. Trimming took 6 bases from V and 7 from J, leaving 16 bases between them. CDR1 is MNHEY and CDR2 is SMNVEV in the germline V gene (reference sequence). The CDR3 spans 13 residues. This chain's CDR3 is CASRSPDPYEQYF. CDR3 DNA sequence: TGTGCCAGCAGATCCCCAGATCCGTATGAGCAGTACTTC.

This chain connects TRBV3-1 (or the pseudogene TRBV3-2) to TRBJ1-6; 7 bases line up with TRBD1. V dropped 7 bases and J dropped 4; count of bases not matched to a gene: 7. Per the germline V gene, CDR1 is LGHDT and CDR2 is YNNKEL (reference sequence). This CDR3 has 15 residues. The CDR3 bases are TGTGCCAGCAATATGGGACAGCCGTATAATTCACCCCTCCACTTT. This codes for CASNMGQPYNSPLHF.

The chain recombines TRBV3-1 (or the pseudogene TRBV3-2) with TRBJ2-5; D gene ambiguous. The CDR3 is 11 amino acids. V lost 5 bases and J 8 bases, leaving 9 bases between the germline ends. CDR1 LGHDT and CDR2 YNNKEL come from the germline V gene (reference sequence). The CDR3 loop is CASSSLDTQYF. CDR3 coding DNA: TGTGCCAGCAGCTCCCTAGATACCCAGTACTTC.

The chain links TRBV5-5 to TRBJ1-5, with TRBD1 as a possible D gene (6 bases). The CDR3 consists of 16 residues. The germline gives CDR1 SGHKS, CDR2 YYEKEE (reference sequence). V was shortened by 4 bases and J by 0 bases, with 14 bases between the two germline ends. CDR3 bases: TGTGCCAGCAGCACAAGGGACACCTATAGCAATCAGCCCCAGCATTTT. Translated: CASSTRDTYSNQPQHF.

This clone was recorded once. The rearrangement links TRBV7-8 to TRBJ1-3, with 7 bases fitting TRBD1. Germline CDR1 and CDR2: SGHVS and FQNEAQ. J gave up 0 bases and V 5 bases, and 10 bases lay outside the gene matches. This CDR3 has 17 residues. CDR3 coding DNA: TGTGCCAGCAGCGACTCGGGACAGCCTAGCTCTGGAAACACCATATATTTT. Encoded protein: CASSDSGQPSSGNTIYF.

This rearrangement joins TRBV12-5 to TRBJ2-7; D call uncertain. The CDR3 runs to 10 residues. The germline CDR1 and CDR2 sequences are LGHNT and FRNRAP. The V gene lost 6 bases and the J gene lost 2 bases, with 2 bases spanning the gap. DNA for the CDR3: TGTGCTAGTGGGACCTACGAGCAGTACTTC. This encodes CASGTYEQYF. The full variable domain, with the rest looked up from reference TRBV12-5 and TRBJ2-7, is DARVTQTPRHKVTEMGQEVTMRCQPILGHNTVFWYRQTMMQGLELLAYFRNRAPLDDSGMPKDRFSAEMPDATLATLKIQPSEPRDSAVYFCASGTYEQYFGPGTRLTVT.